The present entry profiles one TCR beta chain with its context. What it binds is unknown. Trimming took 4 bases from V and 3 from J, leaving 19 bases between them. This CDR3 has 17 residues. CDR1 and CDR2 (germline): KGHSH, LQKENI. Sequencing used immunoSEQ multiplex PCR; TCRdb keeps in-frame clones, though not all of them. The data contain around 79,000 clones, 88% of them singletons. The entry originates in a study of T cell responses to AZD1222 COVID-19 vaccine. Study overall: Researchers grouped second doses given at about 4 or about 12 weeks into one pool.

General study results and limits: A mostly white British donor set with more females was recruited, and clonal diversity was possibly underestimated.

The chain has TRBV18 and TRBJ1-5; perhaps TRBD1 as D (5 bases). The sample in question was peripheral blood, obtained on day 0 of AZD1222 vaccination. The TCR was taken from an adult in good health. As DNA, the CDR3 is TGTGCCAGCTCACACCTCCGGGGCCCTCTTTCCAATCAGCCCCAGCATTTT. Translated: CASSHLRGPLSNQPQHF.